This TCR beta chain was documented in a study of post-analysis software for immune sequencing data. Study summary: Relapsing-remitting, secondary progressive and progressive-relapsing forms of multiple sclerosis all featured among disease courses. Points from the study as a whole: F-measure co-clustering was strong for batch-matched samples.

This clonotype appeared a few times. No antigen is known for it. Unique molecular identifiers were carried by the TCR beta cDNA libraries. TCRdb re-called the PCR reads through MiXCR, storing one row per CDR3 protein. The sample lists around 260,000 distinct CDR3 sequences; 36% were seen once. The TCR originated in a girl under 18 with multiple sclerosis. The sequencing input was blood.

This chain's CDR3 is CASSAEGEVPNYGYTF. CDR3 sequence (DNA): TGTGCCAGCAGCGCCGAGGGGGAAGTCCCTAACTATGGCTACACCTTC. This chain connects TRBV9 to TRBJ1-2, with a possible D match to TRBD1 (6 bases). Trimming shortened V by 3 bases and J by 0 bases, and 15 bases separated the two germline ends. CDR3 length: 16 amino acids. Per the germline V gene, CDR1 is SGDLS and CDR2 is YYNGEE.